The TCR beta chain described here comes from a study of T cells in Graves' hyperthyroidism and ophthalmopathy. RNA transcripts yielded amplified TCR beta CDR3 regions. The HTBI set primed first-round TCR CDR3 RT-PCR. TCRdb reprocessed the multiplex PCR reads via MiXCR and lists one record per CDR3 protein. Of roughly 150,000 distinct CDR3 sequences in the sample, over 7.5% were seen once. This clonotype has a count of ten or more. This receptor was obtained from a woman between 18 and 29 years old with Graves' hyperthyroidism that later progressed to Graves' ophthalmopathy. Sequences were obtained from blood.

This CDR3 reads CASTEDSQNTEAFF. The DNA of the CDR3 is TGTGCCAGCACTGAGGACAGTCAAAACACTGAAGCTTTCTTT. The chain links TRBV6-2 or TRBV6-3 to TRBJ1-1, with D perhaps matching TRBD1 (6 bases). Trimming left V 7 bases short and J 2 bases short, with 14 bases between. CDR1 MNHEY and CDR2 SVGEGT come from the germline V gene. The CDR3 consists of 14 residues.